A single T cell receptor (beta chain) is shown here with its context. Trimming cost V 6 bases and J 3 bases; bases outside gene matches: 7. The CDR3 consists of 14 residues. Germline assignment: CDR1 MNHEY and CDR2 SVGAGI. The sample belongs to a study of T cell changes during pregnancy in multiple sclerosis. The protocol was immunoSEQ multiplex PCR, while the TCRdb copy is restricted to in-frame clones and leaves out a portion. The table includes 98,000 or so clones, roughly 92% detected once. The sequence derives from a female donor with multiple sclerosis, enrolled in a pregnancy study. The gene calls are TRBV6-5 and TRBJ2-7, with TRBD1 matching over 8 bases. Sequencing used peripheral blood, obtained after pregnancy. The DNA of the CDR3 is TGTGCCAGCAGGTCTCGGGACAGGATCTACGAGCAGTACTTC. Translating it yields CASRSRDRIYEQYF.